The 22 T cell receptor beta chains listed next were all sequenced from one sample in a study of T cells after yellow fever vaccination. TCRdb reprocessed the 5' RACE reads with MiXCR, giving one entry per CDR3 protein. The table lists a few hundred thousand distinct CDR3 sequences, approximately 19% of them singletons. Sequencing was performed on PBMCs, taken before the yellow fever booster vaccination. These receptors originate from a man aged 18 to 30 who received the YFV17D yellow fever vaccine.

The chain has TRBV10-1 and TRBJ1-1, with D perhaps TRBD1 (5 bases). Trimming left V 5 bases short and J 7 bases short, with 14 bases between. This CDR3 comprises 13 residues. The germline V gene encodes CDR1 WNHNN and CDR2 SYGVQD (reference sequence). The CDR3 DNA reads TGCGCCAGCAGTCGAAACCGGGACGTTGAAGCTTTCTTT. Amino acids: CASSRNRDVEAFF.

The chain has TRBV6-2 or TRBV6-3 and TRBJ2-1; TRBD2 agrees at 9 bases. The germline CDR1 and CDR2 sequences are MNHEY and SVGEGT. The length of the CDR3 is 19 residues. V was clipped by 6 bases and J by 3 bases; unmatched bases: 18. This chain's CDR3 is CASSLTVLSGGQLYNEQFF. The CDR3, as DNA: TGTGCCAGCAGCCTGACAGTTCTTAGCGGGGGACAACTCTACAATGAGCAGTTCTTC.

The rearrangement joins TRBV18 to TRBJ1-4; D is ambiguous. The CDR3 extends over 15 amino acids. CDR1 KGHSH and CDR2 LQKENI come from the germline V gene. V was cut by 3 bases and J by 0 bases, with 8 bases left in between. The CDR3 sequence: CASSPRPPTNEKLFF. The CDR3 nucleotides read TGTGCCAGCTCACCTCGCCCGCCAACTAATGAAAAACTGTTTTTT.

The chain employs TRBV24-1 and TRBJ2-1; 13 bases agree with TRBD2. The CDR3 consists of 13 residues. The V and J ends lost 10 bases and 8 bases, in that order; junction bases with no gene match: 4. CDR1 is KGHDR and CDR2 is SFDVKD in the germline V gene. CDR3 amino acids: CATRLAGGYEQFF. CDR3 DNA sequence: TGTGCCACAAGACTAGCGGGGGGTTATGAGCAGTTCTTC.

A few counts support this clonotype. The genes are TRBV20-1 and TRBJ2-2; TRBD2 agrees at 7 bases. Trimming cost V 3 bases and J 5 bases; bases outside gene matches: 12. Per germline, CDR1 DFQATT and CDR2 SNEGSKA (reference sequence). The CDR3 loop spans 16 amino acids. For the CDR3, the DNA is TGCAGTGCTAGGTCCTCGGGGAGGGTCGGTACCGGGGAGCTGTTTTTT. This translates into CSARSSGRVGTGELFF.

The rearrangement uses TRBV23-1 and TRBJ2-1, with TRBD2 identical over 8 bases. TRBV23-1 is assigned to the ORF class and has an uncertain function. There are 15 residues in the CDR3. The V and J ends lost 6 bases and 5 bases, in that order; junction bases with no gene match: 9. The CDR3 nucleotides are TGCGCCAGCAGCCCGAGCGGGGGTGAGGACAATGAGCAGTTCTTC. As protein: CASSPSGGEDNEQFF.

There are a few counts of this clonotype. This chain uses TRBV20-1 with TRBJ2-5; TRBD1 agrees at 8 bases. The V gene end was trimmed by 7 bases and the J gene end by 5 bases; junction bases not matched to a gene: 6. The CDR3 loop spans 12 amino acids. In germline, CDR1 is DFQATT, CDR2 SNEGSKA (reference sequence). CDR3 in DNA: TGCAGTGTCAGGGGGCGCGGGGAGACCCAGTACTTC. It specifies CSVRGRGETQYF.

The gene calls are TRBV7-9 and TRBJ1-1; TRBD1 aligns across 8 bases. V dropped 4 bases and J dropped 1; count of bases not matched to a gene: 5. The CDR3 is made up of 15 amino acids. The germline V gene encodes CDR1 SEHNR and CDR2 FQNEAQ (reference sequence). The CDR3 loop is CASSSGGSWNTEAFF. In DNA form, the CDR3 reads TGTGCCAGCAGCTCAGGGGGCTCGTGGAACACTGAAGCTTTCTTT.

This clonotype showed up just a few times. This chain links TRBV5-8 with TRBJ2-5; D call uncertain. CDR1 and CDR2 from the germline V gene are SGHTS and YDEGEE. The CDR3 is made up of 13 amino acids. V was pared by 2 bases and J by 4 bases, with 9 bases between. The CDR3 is CASSFGERETQYF. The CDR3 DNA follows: TGTGCCAGCAGCTTTGGGGAACGAGAGACCCAGTACTTC.

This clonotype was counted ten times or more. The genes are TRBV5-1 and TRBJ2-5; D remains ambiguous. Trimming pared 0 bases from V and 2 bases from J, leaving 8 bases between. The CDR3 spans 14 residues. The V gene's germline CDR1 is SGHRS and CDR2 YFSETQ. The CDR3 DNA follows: TGCGCCAGCAGCTTGGTTCGGCAGCAAGAGACCCAGTACTTC. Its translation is CASSLVRQQETQYF.

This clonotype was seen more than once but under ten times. The chain's CDR3 is CASSLDPNYGYTF. As DNA, the CDR3 is TGCGCCAGCAGCTTGGACCCTAACTATGGCTACACCTTC. V gene TRBV5-1 combines with J gene TRBJ1-2; no clear D. The V end lost 0 bases, the J end lost 0 bases, and 3 bases lay between the germline ends. CDR3 size: 13 residues. Germline-derived CDR1 and CDR2 are SGHRS and YFSETQ.

CDR3 in DNA: TGTGCCAGCGGACGAAAACAGGGCCGCACAGATACGCAGTATTTT. This sequence encodes CASGRKQGRTDTQYF. This rearrangement joins TRBV27 to TRBJ2-3; TRBD1 is a possible D gene (6 bases). The V gene lost 8 bases and the J gene lost 1 base, with 16 bases spanning the gap. Germline V gene data show CDR1 as MNHEY and CDR2 as SMNVEV (reference sequence). The CDR3 sequence is 15 residues long.

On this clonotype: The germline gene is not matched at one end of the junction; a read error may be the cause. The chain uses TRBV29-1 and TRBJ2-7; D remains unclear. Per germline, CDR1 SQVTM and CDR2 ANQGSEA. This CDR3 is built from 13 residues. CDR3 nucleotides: TGCAGCTTCCGCGCCGGTAGCTCCTACGAGCAGTGCTTC. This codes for CSFRAGSSYEQCF.

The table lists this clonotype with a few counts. CDR3 in amino acids: CASSQDPASGGANEQFF. The CDR3 nucleotides are TGCGCCAGCAGCCAGGACCCTGCTAGCGGGGGGGCTAATGAGCAGTTCTTC. The V and J genes are TRBV4-3 and TRBJ2-1; 12 bases map to TRBD2. This CDR3 is 17 amino acids long. Per germline, CDR1 LGHNA and CDR2 YSLEER. After removal of 3 bases from V and 7 bases from J, the junction contained 10 bases not matched to a gene.

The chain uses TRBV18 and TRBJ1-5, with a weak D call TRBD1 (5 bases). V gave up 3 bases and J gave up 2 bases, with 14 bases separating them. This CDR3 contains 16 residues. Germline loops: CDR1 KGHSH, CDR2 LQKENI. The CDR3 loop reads CASSPVGAGGNQPQHF. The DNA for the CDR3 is TGTGCCAGCTCACCTGTTGGGGCCGGAGGCAATCAGCCCCAGCATTTT.

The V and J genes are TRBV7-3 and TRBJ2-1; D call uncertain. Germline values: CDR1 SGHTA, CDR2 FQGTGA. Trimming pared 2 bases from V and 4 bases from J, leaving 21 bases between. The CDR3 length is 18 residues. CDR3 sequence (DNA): TGTGCCAGCAGCTTAGAGGTTACAACGGGTACTGGATACAATGAGCAGTTCTTC. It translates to CASSLEVTTGTGYNEQFF. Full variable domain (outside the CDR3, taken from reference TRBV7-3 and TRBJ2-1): GAGVSQTPSNKVTEKGKYVELRCDPISGHTALYWYRQSLGQGPEFLIYFQGTGAADDSGLPNDRFFAVRPEGSVSTLKIQRTERGDSAVYLCASSLEVTTGTGYNEQFFGPGTRLTVL.

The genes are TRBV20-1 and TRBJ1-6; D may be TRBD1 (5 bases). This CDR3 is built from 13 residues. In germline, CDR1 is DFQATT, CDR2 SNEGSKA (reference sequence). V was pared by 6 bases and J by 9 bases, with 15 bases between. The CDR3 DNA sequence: TGCAGTGCCGAAGGAGGGGAGAGTTCACCCCTCCACTTT. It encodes CSAEGGESSPLHF.

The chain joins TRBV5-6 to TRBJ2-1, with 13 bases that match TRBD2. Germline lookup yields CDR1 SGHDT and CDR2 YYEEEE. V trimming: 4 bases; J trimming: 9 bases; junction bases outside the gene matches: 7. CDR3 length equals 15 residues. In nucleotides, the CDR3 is TGTGCCAGCAGCCCCGGGACTAGCGGGGTCTCTGAGCAGTTCTTC. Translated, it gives CASSPGTSGVSEQFF.

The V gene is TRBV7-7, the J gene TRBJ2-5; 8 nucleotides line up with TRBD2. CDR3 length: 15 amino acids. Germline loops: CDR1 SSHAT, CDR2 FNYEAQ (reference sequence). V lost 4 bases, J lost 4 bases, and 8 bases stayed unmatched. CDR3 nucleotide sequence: TGTGCCAGCAGCTCACGGGAGGGATGGGGAGAGACCCAGTACTTC. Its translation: CASSSREGWGETQYF. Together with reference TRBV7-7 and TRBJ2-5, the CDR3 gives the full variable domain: GAGVSQSPRYKVTKRGQDVTLRCDPISSHATLYWYQQALGQGPEFLTYFNYEAQPDKSGLPSDRFSAERPEGSISTLTIQRTEQRDSAMYRCASSSREGWGETQYFGPGTRLLVL.

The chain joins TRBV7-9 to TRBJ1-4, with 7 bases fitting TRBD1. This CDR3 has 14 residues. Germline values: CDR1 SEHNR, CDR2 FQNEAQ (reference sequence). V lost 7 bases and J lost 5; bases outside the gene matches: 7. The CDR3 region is CASTVQGKNEKLFF. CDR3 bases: TGTGCCAGCACCGTACAGGGGAAGAATGAAAAACTGTTTTTT.

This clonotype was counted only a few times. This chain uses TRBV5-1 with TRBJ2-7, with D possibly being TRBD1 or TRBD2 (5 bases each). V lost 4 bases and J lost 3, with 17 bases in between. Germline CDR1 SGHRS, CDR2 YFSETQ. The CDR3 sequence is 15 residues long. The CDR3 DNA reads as TGCGCCAGCAGCCTCCTCGAGGGGAGTTTCTACGAGCAGTACTTC. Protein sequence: CASSLLEGSFYEQYF.

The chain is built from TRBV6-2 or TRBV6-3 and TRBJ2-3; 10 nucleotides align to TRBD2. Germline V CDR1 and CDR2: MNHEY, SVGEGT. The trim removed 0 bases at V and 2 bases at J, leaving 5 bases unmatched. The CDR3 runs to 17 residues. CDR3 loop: CASSYSSSGGITDTQYF. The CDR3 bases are TGTGCCAGCAGTTACTCGAGTAGCGGGGGGATCACAGATACGCAGTATTTT.